The following is a TCR beta chain sequence with its context. Profiled with immunoSEQ multiplex PCR; TCRdb holds only in-frame clones, not every one. The profile covers about 44,000 clones, with 90% appearing a single time and under 0.85% taken by the ten largest. This sample is drawn from a study of T cell changes during pregnancy in multiple sclerosis. V lost 1 base, J lost 5 bases, and 16 bases stayed unmatched. CDR1 and CDR2 (germline): SGHAT, FQNNGV. The CDR3 is 19 residues long. The chain employs TRBV11-2 and TRBJ2-3, with 9 bases aligning to TRBD2. This sequence originates from a female donor with multiple sclerosis, enrolled in a pregnancy study. This specimen consisted of CD4+ T cells from peripheral blood mononuclear cells, obtained before pregnancy. CDR3 sequence: CASSLAPRGSSGEGDTQYF. In DNA, the CDR3 is TGTGCCAGCAGCTTAGCTCCAAGGGGGTCTAGCGGGGAGGGAGATACGCAGTATTTT.